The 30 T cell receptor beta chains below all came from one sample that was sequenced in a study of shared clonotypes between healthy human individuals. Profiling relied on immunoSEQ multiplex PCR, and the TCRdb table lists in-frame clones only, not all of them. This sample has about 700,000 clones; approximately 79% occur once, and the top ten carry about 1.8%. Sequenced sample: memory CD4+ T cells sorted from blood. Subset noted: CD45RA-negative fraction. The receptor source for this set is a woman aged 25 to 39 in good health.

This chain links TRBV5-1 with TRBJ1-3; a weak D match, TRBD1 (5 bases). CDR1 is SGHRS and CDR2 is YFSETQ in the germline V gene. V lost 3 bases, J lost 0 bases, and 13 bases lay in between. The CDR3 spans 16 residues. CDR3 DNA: TGCGCCAGCAGCTGGGGGGAAGCGATCTCTGGAAACACCATATATTTT. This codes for CASSWGEAISGNTIYF.

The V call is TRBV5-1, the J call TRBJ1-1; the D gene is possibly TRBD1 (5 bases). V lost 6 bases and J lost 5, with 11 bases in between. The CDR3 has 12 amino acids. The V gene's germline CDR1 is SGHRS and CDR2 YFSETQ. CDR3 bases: TGCGCCAGCATGGGACGATTGACTGAAGCTTTCTTT. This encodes CASMGRLTEAFF.

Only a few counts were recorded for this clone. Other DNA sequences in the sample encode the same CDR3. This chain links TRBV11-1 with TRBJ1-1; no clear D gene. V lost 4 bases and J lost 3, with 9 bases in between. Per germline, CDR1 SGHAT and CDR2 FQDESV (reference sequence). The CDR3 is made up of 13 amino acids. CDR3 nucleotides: TGTGCCAGCAGCTCACAAAGGGACACTGAAGCTTTCTTT. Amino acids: CASSSQRDTEAFF.

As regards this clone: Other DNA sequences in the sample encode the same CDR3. CDR3 coding DNA: TGTGCCAGCAGTTTACTCGTCAATCAGCCCCAGCATTTT. Its protein is CASSLLVNQPQHF. The chain links TRBV28 to TRBJ1-5, with D hard to call. CDR1 and CDR2 from the germline V gene are MDHEN and SYDVKM. This CDR3 has 13 amino acids. Trimming pared 2 bases from V and 3 bases from J, leaving 5 bases between.

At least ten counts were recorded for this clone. CDR3 nucleotides: TGTGCCAGCAGACCACCTACAGGGAGGGACTATGGCTACACCTTC. The encoded protein is CASRPPTGRDYGYTF. The rearrangement joins TRBV6-5 to TRBJ1-2; possibly TRBD1 for D (6 bases). The V end lost 6 bases, the J end lost 3 bases, and 17 bases lay between the germline ends. The CDR3 spans 15 residues. The V gene's germline CDR1 is MNHEY and CDR2 SVGAGI.

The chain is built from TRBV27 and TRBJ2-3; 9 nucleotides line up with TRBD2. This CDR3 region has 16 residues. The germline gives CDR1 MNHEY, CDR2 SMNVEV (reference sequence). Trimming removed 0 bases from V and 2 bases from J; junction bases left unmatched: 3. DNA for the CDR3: TGTGCCAGCAGTTTATCGCCTAGCGGGGACACAGATACGCAGTATTTT. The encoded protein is CASSLSPSGDTDTQYF.

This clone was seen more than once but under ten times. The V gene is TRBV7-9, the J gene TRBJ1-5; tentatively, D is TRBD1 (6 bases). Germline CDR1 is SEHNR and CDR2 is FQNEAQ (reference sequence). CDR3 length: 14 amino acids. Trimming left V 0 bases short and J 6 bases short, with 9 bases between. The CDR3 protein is CASSLAGGSQPQHF. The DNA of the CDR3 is TGTGCCAGCAGCTTAGCGGGGGGCAGTCAGCCCCAGCATTTT. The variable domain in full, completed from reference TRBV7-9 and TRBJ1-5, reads DTGVSQNPRHKITKRGQNVTFRCDPISEHNRLYWYRQTLGQGPEFLTYFQNEAQLEKSRLLSDRFSAERPKGSFSTLEIQRTEQGDSAMYLCASSLAGGSQPQHFGDGTRLSIL.

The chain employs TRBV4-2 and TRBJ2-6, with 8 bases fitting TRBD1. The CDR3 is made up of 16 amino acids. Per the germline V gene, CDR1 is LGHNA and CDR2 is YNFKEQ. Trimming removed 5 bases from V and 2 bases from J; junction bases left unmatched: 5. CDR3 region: CASSTQTGAGANVLTF. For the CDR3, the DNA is TGTGCCAGCAGCACGCAGACAGGGGCTGGGGCCAACGTCCTGACTTTC.

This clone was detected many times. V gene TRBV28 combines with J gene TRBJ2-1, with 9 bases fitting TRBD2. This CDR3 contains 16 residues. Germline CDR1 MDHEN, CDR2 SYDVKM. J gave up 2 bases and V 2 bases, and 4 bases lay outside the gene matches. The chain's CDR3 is CASSLVVAGAYNEQFF. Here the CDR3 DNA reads TGTGCCAGCAGTTTAGTAGTAGCGGGAGCCTACAATGAGCAGTTCTTC.

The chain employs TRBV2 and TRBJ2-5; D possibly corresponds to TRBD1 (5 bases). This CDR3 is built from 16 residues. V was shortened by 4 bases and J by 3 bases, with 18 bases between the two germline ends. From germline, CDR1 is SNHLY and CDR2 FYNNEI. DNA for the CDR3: TGTGCCAGCAGTGGAGGCGGAGAGACAGTGGAAGAGACCCAGTACTTC. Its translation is CASSGGGETVEETQYF.

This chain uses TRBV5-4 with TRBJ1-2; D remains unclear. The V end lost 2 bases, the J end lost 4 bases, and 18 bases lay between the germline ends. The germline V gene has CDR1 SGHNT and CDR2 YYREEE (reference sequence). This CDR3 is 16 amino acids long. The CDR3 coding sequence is TGTGCCAGCAGCTTAAGTGCGGCCCGATGGCGCTATGGCTACACCTTC. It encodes CASSLSAARWRYGYTF.

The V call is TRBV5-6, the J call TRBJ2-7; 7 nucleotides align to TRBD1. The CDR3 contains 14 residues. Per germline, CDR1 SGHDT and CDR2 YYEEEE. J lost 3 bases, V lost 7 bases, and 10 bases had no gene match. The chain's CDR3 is CASQTTGTVYEQYF. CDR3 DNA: TGTGCCAGCCAGACTACCGGGACAGTCTACGAGCAGTACTTC.

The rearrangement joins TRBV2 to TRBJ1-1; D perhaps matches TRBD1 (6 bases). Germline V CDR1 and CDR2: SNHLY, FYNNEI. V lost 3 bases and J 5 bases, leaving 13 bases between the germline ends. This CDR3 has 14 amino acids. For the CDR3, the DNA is TGTGCCAGCAGTGACGCGGGGGCGGGAACTGAAGCTTTCTTT. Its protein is CASSDAGAGTEAFF.

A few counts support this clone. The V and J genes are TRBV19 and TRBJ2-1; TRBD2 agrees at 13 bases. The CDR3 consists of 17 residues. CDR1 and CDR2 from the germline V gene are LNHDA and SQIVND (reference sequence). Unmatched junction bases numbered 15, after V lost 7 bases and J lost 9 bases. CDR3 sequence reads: CASTPRGGLAGVAEQFF. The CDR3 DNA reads TGTGCCAGTACTCCCCGAGGTGGACTAGCGGGAGTTGCTGAGCAGTTCTTC.

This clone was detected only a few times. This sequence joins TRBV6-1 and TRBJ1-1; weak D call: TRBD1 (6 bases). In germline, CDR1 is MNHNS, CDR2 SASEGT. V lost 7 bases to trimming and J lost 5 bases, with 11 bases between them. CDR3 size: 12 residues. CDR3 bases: TGTGCCAGCACTTTTACAGGGACTGAAGCTTTCTTT. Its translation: CASTFTGTEAFF.

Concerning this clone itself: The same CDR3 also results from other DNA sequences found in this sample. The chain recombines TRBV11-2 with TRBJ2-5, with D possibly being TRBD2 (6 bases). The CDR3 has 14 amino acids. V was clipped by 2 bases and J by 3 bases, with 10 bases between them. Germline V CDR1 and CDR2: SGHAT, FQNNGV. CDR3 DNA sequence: TGTGCCAGCAGCTTATTGGCGGGAAAAGAGACCCAGTACTTC. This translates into CASSLLAGKETQYF.

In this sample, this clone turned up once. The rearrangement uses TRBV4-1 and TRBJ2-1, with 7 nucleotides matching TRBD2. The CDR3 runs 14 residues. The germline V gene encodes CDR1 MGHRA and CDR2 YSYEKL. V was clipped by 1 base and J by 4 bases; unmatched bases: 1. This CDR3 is CASSQGEGYNEQFF. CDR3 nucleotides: TGCGCCAGCAGCCAAGGGGAGGGGTACAATGAGCAGTTCTTC.

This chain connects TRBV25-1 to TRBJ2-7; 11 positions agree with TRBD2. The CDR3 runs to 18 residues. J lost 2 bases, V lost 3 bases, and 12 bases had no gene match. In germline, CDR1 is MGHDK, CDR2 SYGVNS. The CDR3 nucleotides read TGTGCCAGCAGTGACGTCGGGGTAGCGGGAGGGCTTACCTACGAGCAGTACTTC. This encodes CASSDVGVAGGLTYEQYF.

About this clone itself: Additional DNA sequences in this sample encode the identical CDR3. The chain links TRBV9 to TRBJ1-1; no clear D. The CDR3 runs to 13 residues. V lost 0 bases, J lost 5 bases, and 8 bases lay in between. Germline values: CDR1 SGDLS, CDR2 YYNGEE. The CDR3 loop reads CASSVDGNTEAFF. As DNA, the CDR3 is TGTGCCAGCAGCGTAGACGGAAATACTGAAGCTTTCTTT.

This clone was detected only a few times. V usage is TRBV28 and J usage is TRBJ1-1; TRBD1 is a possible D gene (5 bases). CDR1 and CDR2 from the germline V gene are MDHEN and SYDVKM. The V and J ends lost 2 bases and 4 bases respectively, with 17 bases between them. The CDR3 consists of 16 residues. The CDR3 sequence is CASSLAGRHGGTEAFF. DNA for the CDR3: TGTGCCAGCAGTTTAGCGGGGAGACACGGGGGCACTGAAGCTTTCTTT.

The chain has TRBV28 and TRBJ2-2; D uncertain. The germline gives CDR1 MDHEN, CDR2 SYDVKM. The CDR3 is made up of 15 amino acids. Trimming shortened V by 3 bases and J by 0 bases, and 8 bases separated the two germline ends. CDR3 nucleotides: TGTGCCAGCAGTTTCGAGCGCGCGAACACCGGGGAGCTGTTTTTT. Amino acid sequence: CASSFERANTGELFF.

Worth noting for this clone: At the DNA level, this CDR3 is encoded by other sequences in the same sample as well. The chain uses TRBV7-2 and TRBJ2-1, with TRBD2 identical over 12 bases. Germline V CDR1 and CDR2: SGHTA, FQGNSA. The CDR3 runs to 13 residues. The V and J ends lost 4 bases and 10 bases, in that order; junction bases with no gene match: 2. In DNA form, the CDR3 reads TGTGCCAGCAGCTCTGGGACTAGCGGGGAGCAGTTCTTC. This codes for CASSSGTSGEQFF.

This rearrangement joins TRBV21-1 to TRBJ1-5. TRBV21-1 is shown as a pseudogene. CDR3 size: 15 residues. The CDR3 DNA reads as TGTGCCAGCACCGAACTGGGAGGAGGGAATCAGCCCCAGCATTTT. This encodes CASTELGGGNQPQHF.

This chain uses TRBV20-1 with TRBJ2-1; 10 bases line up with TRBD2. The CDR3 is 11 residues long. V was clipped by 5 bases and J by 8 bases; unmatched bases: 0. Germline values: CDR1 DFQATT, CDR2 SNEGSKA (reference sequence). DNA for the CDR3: TGCAGTGCTGGACTAGCGGATGAGCAGTTCTTC. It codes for CSAGLADEQFF.

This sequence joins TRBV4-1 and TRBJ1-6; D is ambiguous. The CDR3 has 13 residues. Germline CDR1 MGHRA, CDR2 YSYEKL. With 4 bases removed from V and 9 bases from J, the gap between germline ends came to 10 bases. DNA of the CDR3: TGCGCCAGCAGCCCCCCGGCAGTTTCACCCCTCCACTTT. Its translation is CASSPPAVSPLHF.

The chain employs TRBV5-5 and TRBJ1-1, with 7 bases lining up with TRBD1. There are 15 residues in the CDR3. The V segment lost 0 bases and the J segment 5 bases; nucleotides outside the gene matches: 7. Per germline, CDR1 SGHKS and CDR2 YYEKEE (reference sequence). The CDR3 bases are TGTGCCAGCAGCTTGGTGGCCAGGGGGATTACTGAAGCTTTCTTT. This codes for CASSLVARGITEAFF. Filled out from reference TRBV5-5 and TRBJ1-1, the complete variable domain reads DAGVTQSPTHLIKTRGQQVTLRCSPISGHKSVSWYQQVLGQGPQFIFQYYEKEERGRGNFPDRFSARQFPNYSSELNVNALLLGDSALYLCASSLVARGITEAFFGQGTRLTVV.

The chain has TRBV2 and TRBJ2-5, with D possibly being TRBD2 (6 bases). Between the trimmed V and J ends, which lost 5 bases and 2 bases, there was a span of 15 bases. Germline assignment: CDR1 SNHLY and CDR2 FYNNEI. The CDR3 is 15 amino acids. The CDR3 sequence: CASSWERVGQETQYF. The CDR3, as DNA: TGTGCCAGCAGTTGGGAGCGGGTGGGACAAGAGACCCAGTACTTC.

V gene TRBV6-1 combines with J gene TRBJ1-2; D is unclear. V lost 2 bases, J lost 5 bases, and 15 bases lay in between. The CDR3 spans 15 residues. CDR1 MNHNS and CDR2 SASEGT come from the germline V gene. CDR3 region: CASSERSAVRYGYTF. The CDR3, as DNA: TGTGCCAGCAGTGAAAGGTCCGCGGTTCGATATGGCTACACCTTC.

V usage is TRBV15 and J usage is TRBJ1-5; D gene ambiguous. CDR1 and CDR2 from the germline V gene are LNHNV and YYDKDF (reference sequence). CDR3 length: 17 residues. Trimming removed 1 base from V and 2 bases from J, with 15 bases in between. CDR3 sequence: CATSRATGEFGNQPQHF. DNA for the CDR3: TGTGCCACCAGCAGAGCCACCGGGGAGTTCGGCAATCAGCCCCAGCATTTT.

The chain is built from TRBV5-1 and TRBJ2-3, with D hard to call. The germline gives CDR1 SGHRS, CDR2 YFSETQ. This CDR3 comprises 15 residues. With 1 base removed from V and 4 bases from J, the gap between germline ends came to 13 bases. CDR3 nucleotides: TGCGCCAGCAGCTTGAGAGGTGGCACCGCAGATACGCAGTATTTT. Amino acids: CASSLRGGTADTQYF.